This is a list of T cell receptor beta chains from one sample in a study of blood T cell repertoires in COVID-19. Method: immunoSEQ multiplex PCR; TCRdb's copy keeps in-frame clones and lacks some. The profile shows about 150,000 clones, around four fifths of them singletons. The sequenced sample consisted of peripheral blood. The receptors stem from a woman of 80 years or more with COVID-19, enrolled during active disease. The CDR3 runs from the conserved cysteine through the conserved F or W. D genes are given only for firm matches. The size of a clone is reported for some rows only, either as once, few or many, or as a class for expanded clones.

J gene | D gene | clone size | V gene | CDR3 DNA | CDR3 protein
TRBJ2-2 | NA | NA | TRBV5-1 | TGCGCCAGCAGCTTGAGCCCCGTGAACACCGGGGAGCTGTTTTTT | CASSLSPVNTGELFF
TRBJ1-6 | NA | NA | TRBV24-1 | TGTGCCACCAGTGATTTGGGGGGGAATTTGGGGTCACCCCTCCACTTT | CATSDLGGNLGSPLHF
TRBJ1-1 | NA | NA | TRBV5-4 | TGTGCCAGCAGCTATGACAGACACTTGAACACTGAAGCTTTCTTT | CASSYDRHLNTEAFF
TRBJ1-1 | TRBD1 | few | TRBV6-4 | TGTGCCACCCCCGGGACAGGGGGCGCTAAATTGAACACTGAAGCTTTCTTT | CATPGTGGAKLNTEAFF
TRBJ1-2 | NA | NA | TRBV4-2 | TGTGCCAGCAGCCAGAAGGAGGACCGGAACTATGGCTACACCTTC | CASSQKEDRNYGYTF
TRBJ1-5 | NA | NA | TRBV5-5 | TGTGCCAGCAGCTGGGGCGGACAGCTCAATCAGCCCCAGCATTTT | CASSWGGQLNQPQHF
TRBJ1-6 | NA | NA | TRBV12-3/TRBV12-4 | TGTGCCAGCAGTAAACGGGTTGGGTCACCCCTCCACTTT | CASSKRVGSPLHF
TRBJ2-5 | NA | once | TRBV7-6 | TGTGCCAGCAGCTTGGGGGCGGGGGTGTATGTTGAGACCCAGTACTTC | CASSLGAGVYVETQYF
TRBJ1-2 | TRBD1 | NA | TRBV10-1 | TGCGCCAGCAAGGATCCTCCGGCAGGGGGGATTTGGAGGCATTCCAACTATGGCTACACCTTC | CASKDPPAGGIWRHSNYGYTF
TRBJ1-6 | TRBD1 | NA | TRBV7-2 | TGTGCCAGCAGCCCCTACGGGACAGATAATTCACCCCTCCACTTT | CASSPYGTDNSPLHF
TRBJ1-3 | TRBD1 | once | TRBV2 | TGTGCCAGCAGTTATTTGACAGGGACTGGAAACACCATATATTTT | CASSYLTGTGNTIYF
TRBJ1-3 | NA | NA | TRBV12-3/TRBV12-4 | TGTGCCAGTGGGGGGTCCGCGTACACCATATATTTT | CASGGSAYTIYF
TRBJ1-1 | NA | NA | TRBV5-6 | TGTGCCAGCAGCTTGGCACAGGCAGGGCGAGCTTTCTTT | CASSLAQAGRAFF
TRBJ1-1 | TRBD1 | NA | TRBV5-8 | TGTGCCAGCAGGTTCGAGGGGGCCAGGGGATTCACTGAAGCTTTCTTT | CASRFEGARGFTEAFF
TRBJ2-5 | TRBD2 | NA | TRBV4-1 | TGCGCCAGCAGCTTCCGACCCCTAAGACTAGCGGGGGGTGGGGCCCAGTACTTC | CASSFRPLRLAGGGAQYF
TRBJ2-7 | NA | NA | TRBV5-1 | TGCGCCAGCAGCTTGGCGCAGGGCAGATCCGAGCAGTACTTC | CASSLAQGRSEQYF
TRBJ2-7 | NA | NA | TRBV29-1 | TGCAGCGTTGAAGATCCAGGGTTCGAGCAGTACTTC | CSVEDPGFEQYF
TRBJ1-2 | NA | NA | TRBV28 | TGTGCCAGCAGTCCTCAGCGGGGGTATGGCTACACCTTC | CASSPQRGYGYTF
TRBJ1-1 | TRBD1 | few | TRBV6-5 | TGTGCCAGCAGTCCCTCGACAGGGACAAACGCTGAAGCTTTCTTT | CASSPSTGTNAEAFF
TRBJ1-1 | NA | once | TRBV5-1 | TGCGCCAGCAGCCGGGCCGAGGGGAACACTGAAGCTTTCTTT | CASSRAEGNTEAFF
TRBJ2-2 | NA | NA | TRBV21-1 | TGTGCCAGCAACACGCGACTAGCGGGATTTGGTGGTTGTGGAAACACCGGGGAGCTGTTTTTT | CASNTRLAGFGGCGNTGELFF
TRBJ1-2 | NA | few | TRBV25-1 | TGTGCCAGCAGGGGGGACAACCTGAAGAGCTACACCTTC | CASRGDNLKSYTF
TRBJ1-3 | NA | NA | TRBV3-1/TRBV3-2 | TGTGCCAGCAGCCAAGATCGGGGGAACACCATATATTTT | CASSQDRGNTIYF
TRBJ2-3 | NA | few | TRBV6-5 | TGTGCCAGCAGGGAGGGTACTAGCACAGATACGCAGTATTTT | CASREGTSTDTQYF
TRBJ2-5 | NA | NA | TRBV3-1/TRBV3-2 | TGTGCCAGCAGCCAACTGGCCCAAGAGACCCAGTACTTC | CASSQLAQETQYF
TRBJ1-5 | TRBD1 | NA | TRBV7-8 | TGTGCCAGCAGCTTAACTTCAAGACAGGGTAGGGATCAGCCCCAGCATTTT | CASSLTSRQGRDQPQHF
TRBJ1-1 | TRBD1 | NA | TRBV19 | TGTGCCAGTACCACGACAGGGGGAACTGAAGCTTTCTTT | CASTTTGGTEAFF
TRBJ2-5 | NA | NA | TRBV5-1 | TGCGCCAGCAAGTTCACGGGCCAAGAGACCCAGTACTTC | CASKFTGQETQYF
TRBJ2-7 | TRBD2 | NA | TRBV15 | TGTGCCACCAGCAGAGAGGTCGCGGGAGACTCCTACGAGCAGTACTTC | CATSREVAGDSYEQYF
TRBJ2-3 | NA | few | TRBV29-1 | TGCAGCTACAACAGGGTTGGTACGCAGTATTTT | CSYNRVGTQYF
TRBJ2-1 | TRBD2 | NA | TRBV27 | TGTGCCAGCAATTACCTTGGGGGGGGAAGAAGGCATGAGCAGTTCTTC | CASNYLGGGRRHEQFF
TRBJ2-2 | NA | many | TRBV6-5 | TGTGCCAGCAACCGAGGGGGCGGGGAGCTGTTTTTT | CASNRGGGELFF
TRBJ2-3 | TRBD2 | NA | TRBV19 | TGTGCCAGTATCCGAACGGGGACTAGCGCCGACACAGATACGCAGTATTTT | CASIRTGTSADTDTQYF
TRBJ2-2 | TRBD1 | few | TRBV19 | TGTGCCAGTACCAACAGGGGAAACACCGGGGAGCTGTTTTTT | CASTNRGNTGELFF
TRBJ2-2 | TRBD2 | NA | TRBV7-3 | TGTGCCAGCAGATTAGCGGGAGGGAATTCGGGCGGGGAGCTGTTTTTT | CASRLAGGNSGGELFF
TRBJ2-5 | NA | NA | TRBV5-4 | TGTGCCAGCAGCCCAGGGGTTTGGGGGCCCTCAGAAGAGACCCAGTACTTC | CASSPGVWGPSEETQYF
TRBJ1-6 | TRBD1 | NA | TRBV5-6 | TGTGCCAGCAGCCCCGGACAGGGGGCGCGCGGACCCCTCCACTTT | CASSPGQGARGPLHF
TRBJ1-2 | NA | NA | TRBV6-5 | TGTGCCAGCAGCCGCTCCCCAGGAGGCTACACCTTC | CASSRSPGGYTF
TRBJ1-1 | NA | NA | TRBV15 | TGTGCCACCAGCAGAGATGGGGGCAGGAACACTGAAGCTTTCTTT | CATSRDGGRNTEAFF
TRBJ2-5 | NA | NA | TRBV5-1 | TGCGCTTCTGGGACCGGGAGACAAGAGACCCAGTACTTC | CASGTGRQETQYF
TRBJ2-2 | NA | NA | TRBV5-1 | TGCGCCAGCAGCTTTCGGAGAGCAACGAACACCGGGGAGCTGTTTTTT | CASSFRRATNTGELFF
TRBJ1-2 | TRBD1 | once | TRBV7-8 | TGTGCCAGCAGCTTAACTGACAGGGGGGGCTATGGCTACACCTTC | CASSLTDRGGYGYTF
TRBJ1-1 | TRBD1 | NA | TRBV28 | TGTGCCAGCAGTTTGGCCAGGACAGGCGAAGCTTTCTTT | CASSLARTGEAFF
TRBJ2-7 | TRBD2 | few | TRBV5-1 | TGCGCCAGCAGTTACGGGACTAGAGACTACGAGCAGTACTTC | CASSYGTRDYEQYF
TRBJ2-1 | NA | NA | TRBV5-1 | TGCGCCAGCAGCCTGGGGGGCGGCGGGAGTGGTAATGAGCAGTTCTTC | CASSLGGGGSGNEQFF
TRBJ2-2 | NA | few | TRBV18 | TGTGCCAGCTCACCATGGGGGGACGGAGACACCGGGGAGCTGTTTTTT | CASSPWGDGDTGELFF
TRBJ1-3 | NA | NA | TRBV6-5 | TGTGCCAGCGGGGGGGCACGAGACACCATATATTTT | CASGGARDTIYF
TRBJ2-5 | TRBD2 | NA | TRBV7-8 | TGTGCCAGCAGCCCGGGACTAGCGGGGGATGTGGAGACCCAGTACTTC | CASSPGLAGDVETQYF
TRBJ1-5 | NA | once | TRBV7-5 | TGTGCCAGAAGCCCGGGACACGAGGAACAGCCCCAGCATTTT | CARSPGHEEQPQHF
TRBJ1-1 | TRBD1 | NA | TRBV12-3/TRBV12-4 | TGTGCCAGCAGTATCCGGGACAGGGAACGAGCTTTCTTT | CASSIRDRERAFF
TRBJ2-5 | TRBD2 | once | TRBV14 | TGTGCCAGCGGGAGGGTACAAGAGACCCAGTACTTC | CASGRVQETQYF
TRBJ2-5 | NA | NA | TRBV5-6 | TGTGCCAGCAGCTCGCGTGGAGGGTACCAAGAGACCCAGTACTTC | CASSSRGGYQETQYF
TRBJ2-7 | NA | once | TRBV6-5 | TGTGCCAGCAGAATCAGCCCAGGTGGGTCCTACGAGCAGTACTTC | CASRISPGGSYEQYF